This is a list of T cell receptor beta chains from one sample in a study of metastatic and nonmetastatic thyroid tumors. TCRdb re-clonotyped the PCR reads through MiXCR. Of 25,000 to 30,000 clones listed, about a quarter are singletons. Material: blood. The receptors originated from a female donor with papillary thyroid cancer or a benign thyroid nodule (not recorded which). Some clones in this sample may be carry-over from other donors' samples. Each CDR3 is given with its conserved first and last residue. The D gene is left open where the match is weak. Expanded clones are given a class, and other clones once, few, many or no size at all.

medium-sized	TRBV6-2/TRBV6-3	NA	TRBJ2-7	CASSSLMGTDTYEQYF	TGTGCCAGCAGTTCTCTTATGGGAACCGATACCTACGAGCAGTACTTC
NA	TRBV18	NA	TRBJ1-4	CDSSPTLDSSDKLFF	TGTGACAGCTCACCAACGCTTGACAGTAGCGACAAACTGTTTTTT
NA	TRBV5-6	NA	TRBJ2-1	CASSLPLSEQFF	TGTGCCAGCAGCTTACCCCTCAGTGAGCAGTTCTTC
many	TRBV7-9	TRBD1	TRBJ2-5	CASSQYRGQETQYF	TGTGCCAGCAGCCAATACAGGGGGCAAGAGACCCAGTACTTC
many	TRBV5-1	TRBD1	TRBJ2-1	CASSLQGALNEQFF	TGCGCCAGCAGCTTACAGGGGGCGCTCAATGAGCAGTTCTTC
many	TRBV7-2	NA	TRBJ2-5	CASSTHFLRRETQYF	TGTGCCAGCAGCACACATTTTCTAAGGCGAGAGACCCAGTACTTC
NA	TRBV24-1	TRBD2	TRBJ2-3	CATSDPAGVADTQYF	TGTGCCACCAGTGATCCAGCGGGAGTTGCAGATACGCAGTATTTT
few	TRBV12-3/TRBV12-4	NA	TRBJ2-1	CASSVASDPYNEQFF	TGTGCCAGCAGCGTAGCAAGCGACCCCTACAATGAGCAGTTCTTC
medium-sized	TRBV12-3/TRBV12-4	TRBD1	TRBJ2-7	CASSLRWTGLAYEQYF	TGTGCCAGCAGTTTACGCTGGACAGGGTTGGCGTACGAGCAGTACTTC
NA	TRBV5-1	NA	TRBJ2-1	CASSLGRRNEQFF	TGCGCCAGCAGCTTGGGGCGGCGCAATGAGCAGTTCTTC
medium-sized	TRBV6-1	NA	TRBJ1-3	CASSEARSPSGNTIYF	TGTGCCAGCAGTGAAGCGCGGTCGCCCTCTGGAAACACCATATATTTT
many	TRBV3-1	NA	TRBJ1-1	CASSLSTVNTEAFF	TGTGCCAGCAGCCTTTCGACGGTGAACACTGAAGCTTTCTTT
medium-sized	TRBV6-1	TRBD1	TRBJ1-6	CASRGQPHNSPLHF	TGTGCCAGCAGGGGACAGCCTCATAATTCACCCCTCCACTTT
medium-sized	TRBV30	NA	TRBJ1-2	CAWRPLGVYGYTF	TGTGCCTGGAGACCCCTAGGGGTCTATGGCTACACCTTC
NA	TRBV6-2/TRBV6-3	TRBD2	TRBJ2-2	CASSLPGGARNTGDLFF	TGTGCCAGCAGTCTCCCGGGGGGGGCGCGGAACACCGGGGATCTGTTTTTT
many	TRBV28	NA	TRBJ1-4	CALDKLMKKLFF	TGTGCCCTAGACAAATTAATGAAAAAACTGTTTTTT
NA	TRBV11-2	TRBD2	TRBJ2-2	CASSLDSGGLSAGQLFF	TGTGCCAGCAGCTTAGATTCGGGGGGTCTGAGTGCCGGGCAGCTGTTTTTT
NA	TRBV7-6	NA	TRBJ1-5	CASSLGAGSIHLPQHF	TGTGCCAGCAGCTTAGGGGCAGGGTCCATACATCTGCCCCAGCATTTT
few	TRBV6-2/TRBV6-3	TRBD1	TRBJ2-7	CASSFDPGQGGYEQYF	TGTGCCAGCAGCTTCGATCCGGGACAGGGGGGCTACGAGCAGTACTTC
medium-sized	TRBV5-1	NA	TRBJ1-2	CASSLEGQSYGYTF	TGCGCCAGCAGCTTGGAAGGACAGTCCTATGGCTACACCTTC
many	TRBV6-1	NA	TRBJ2-5	CASSEAHRTIKETQYF	TGTGCCAGCAGTGAAGCGCATCGGACTATTAAGGAGACCCAGTACTTC
NA	TRBV6-5	NA	TRBJ2-7	CASSYWWGEARNEQYF	TGTGCCAGCAGTTACTGGTGGGGGGAAGCTCGAAACGAGCAGTACTTC
medium-sized	TRBV4-1	NA	TRBJ2-7	CASSQEGKRGAYEQYF	TGCGCCAGCAGCCAAGAAGGTAAAAGGGGTGCCTACGAGCAGTACTTC
NA	TRBV18	NA	TRBJ1-4	CASSPPQTTNEKLFF	TGTGCCAGCTCACCACCGCAGACAACTAATGAAAAACTGTTTTTT
NA	TRBV12-3/TRBV12-4	NA	TRBJ1-5	CASSLFGRLSNQPQHF	TGTGCCAGCAGCCTATTTGGGAGGCTTAGCAATCAGCCCCAGCATTTT
few	TRBV7-2	NA	TRBJ1-5	CACSLESATDQPQHF	TGTGCCTGCAGCTTAGAGTCCGCTACAGATCAGCCCCAGCATTTT
NA	TRBV13	TRBD2	TRBJ2-4	CASSSNLAGPGGNIQYF	TGTGCCAGCAGCTCGAACCTAGCGGGACCGGGAGGAAACATTCAGTACTTC
many	TRBV7-3	TRBD2	TRBJ2-1	CASSPTSGIGSYNEQFF	TGTGCCAGCAGCCCCACTAGCGGGATCGGCTCCTACAATGAGCAGTTCTTC
many	TRBV5-1	NA	TRBJ2-7	CASSQLGHSYEQYF	TGCGCCAGCAGTCAGCTCGGACATTCCTACGAGCAGTACTTC
NA	TRBV20-1	NA	TRBJ1-5	CSARDLRGNQPQHF	TGCAGTGCTAGAGATCTCAGGGGCAATCAGCCCCAGCATTTT
many	TRBV7-2	NA	TRBJ2-3	CASSLVLWYTDTQYF	TGTGCCAGCAGCTTAGTTTTGTGGTATACAGATACGCAGTATTTT
medium-sized	TRBV30	NA	TRBJ2-7	CAWSWKGSYEQYF	TGTGCCTGGAGTTGGAAGGGTTCCTACGAGCAGTACTTC
NA	TRBV5-8	NA	TRBJ2-2	CASYPRRAGTGELFF	TGTGCCAGCTACCCTCGGCGGGCTGGGACCGGGGAGCTGTTTTTT
NA	TRBV5-1	NA	TRBJ1-2	CASSLVYTVGYTF	TGCGCCAGCAGCTTAGTCTATACCGTCGGCTACACCTTC
few	TRBV6-6	NA	TRBJ2-2	CAGSYTAGVSRGELFF	TGTGCCGGCAGTTATACGGCCGGAGTTTCTCGCGGGGAGCTGTTTTTT
many	TRBV19	TRBD1	TRBJ1-3	CASSSAEERGRNTIYF	TGTGCCAGTAGTTCCGCAGAGGAGAGGGGGCGAAACACCATATATTTT
many	TRBV7-6	TRBD2	TRBJ2-7	CASSSYSGPGGYEQYF	TGTGCCAGCAGCTCTTATAGCGGGCCCGGGGGCTACGAGCAGTACTTC
few	TRBV5-1	NA	TRBJ2-7	CASSFGTAGGAQYF	TGCGCAAGCAGCTTCGGGACAGCGGGCGGCGCGCAGTACTTC
many	TRBV7-2	NA	TRBJ2-1	CASRPHNEQFF	TGTGCCAGCAGACCCCACAATGAGCAGTTCTTC
many	TRBV28	TRBD2	TRBJ2-3	CASTDRGGLRTDTQYF	TGTGCCAGCACCGACCGGGGGGGGTTGCGTACAGATACGCAGTATTTT
many	TRBV2	TRBD1	TRBJ2-3	CASRGQGVGDTQYF	TGTGCCAGCAGGGGACAGGGAGTGGGGGATACGCAGTATTTT
many	TRBV5-6	NA	TRBJ2-7	CASSSGVYEQYF	TGTGCCAGCAGCTCAGGGGTCTACGAGCAGTACTTC
once	TRBV7-8	NA	TRBJ2-3	CASSSDSTDTQYF	TGTGCCAGCAGCTCCGACAGCACAGATACGCAGTATTTT
many	TRBV15	NA	TRBJ1-1	CATSRGETMNTEAFF	TGTGCCACCAGCAGAGGTGAAACCATGAACACTGAAGCTTTCTTT
NA	TRBV20-1	TRBD2	TRBJ2-5	CSARDGAPLAGHQETQYF	TGCAGTGCTAGAGATGGGGCCCCACTAGCGGGACACCAAGAGACCCAGTACTTC
many	TRBV20-1	NA	TRBJ2-1	CSAGVLGTIPEQFF	TGCAGTGCTGGAGTCCTTGGTACGATACCCGAGCAGTTCTTC
many	TRBV7-8	NA	TRBJ2-5	CASSLGWANLQETQYF	TGTGCCAGCAGCTTAGGTTGGGCTAACCTACAAGAGACCCAGTACTTC
many	TRBV4-1	TRBD2	TRBJ2-1	CASSLAGAVEQFF	TGCGCCAGCAGCCTAGCGGGAGCTGTTGAGCAGTTCTTC
medium-sized	TRBV6-1	NA	TRBJ1-6	CASSEMANSPLHF	TGTGCCAGCAGTGAAATGGCAAATTCACCCCTCCACTTT
many	TRBV30	NA	TRBJ1-5	CAWGQNSNQPQHF	TGTGCCTGGGGCCAAAATAGCAATCAGCCCCAGCATTTT
many	TRBV5-1	TRBD1	TRBJ2-5	CASSLIPAMDRPQETQYF	TGCGCCAGCAGCTTGATCCCCGCGATGGACAGGCCACAAGAGACCCAGTACTTC
many	TRBV30	NA	TRBJ1-4	CAWSRDGREKLFF	TGTGCCTGGAGCCGGGACGGGCGTGAAAAACTGTTTTTT
many	TRBV15	TRBD1	TRBJ2-6	CATSGDRGLSGANVLTF	TGTGCCACCAGCGGAGACAGGGGGCTAAGCGGGGCCAACGTCCTGACTTTC